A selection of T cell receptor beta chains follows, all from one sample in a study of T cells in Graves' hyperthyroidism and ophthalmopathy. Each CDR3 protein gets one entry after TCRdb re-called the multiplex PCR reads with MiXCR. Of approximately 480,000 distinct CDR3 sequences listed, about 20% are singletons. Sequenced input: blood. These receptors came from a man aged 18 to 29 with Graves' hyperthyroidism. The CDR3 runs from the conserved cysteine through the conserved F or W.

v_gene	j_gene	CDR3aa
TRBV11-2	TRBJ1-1	CASSPGRGQNLMNTEAFF
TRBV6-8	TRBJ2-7	CASSPPGADYEQYF
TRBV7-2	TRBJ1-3	CASSAEVGGNTIYF
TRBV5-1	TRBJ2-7	CASSLVGTENEQYF
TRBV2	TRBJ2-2	CASSYRESSSGELFF
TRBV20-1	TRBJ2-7	CSARRPASYEQYF
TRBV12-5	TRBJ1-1	CASLSTTEAFF
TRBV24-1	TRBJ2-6	CATSEGTGPFGANVLTF
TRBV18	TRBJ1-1	CASSHRDGSEAEAFF
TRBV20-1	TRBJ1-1	CSATGGRTEAFF
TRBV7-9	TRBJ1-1	CASSLERARAKNTEAFF
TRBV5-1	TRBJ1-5	CASSKDVNQPQHF
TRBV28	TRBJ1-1	CASENRGRVTEAFF
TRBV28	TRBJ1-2	CASSLIENYGYTF
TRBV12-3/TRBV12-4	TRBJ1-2	CASSFWTGEGQDGYTF
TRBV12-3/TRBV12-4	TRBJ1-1	CASRPGTGYTEAFF
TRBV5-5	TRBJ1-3	CASSSATGSGNTIYF
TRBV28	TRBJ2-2	CASLTGTGIPISYTGELFF
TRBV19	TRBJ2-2	CASRERAGELFF
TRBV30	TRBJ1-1	CAWTRGTEAFF
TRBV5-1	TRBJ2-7	CASSLGQGPYEQYF
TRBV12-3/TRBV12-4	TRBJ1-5	CASRTRSNQPQHF
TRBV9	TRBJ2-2	CASNPGGFNGELFF
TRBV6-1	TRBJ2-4	CASRDRQGLAKNMQYF
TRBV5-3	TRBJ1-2	CASSADTIENYGYTF
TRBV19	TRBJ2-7	CASSKDREGEQYF
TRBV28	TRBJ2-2	CASSVVQGGGELFF
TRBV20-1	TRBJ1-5	CSASTTGIGNQPQHF
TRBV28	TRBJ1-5	CALGGKSNQPQHF
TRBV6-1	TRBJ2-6	CASTLGSGANVLTF
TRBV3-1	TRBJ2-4	CASSPGPELLAKNIQYF
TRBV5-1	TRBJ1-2	CASGLDRDNYLGYTF
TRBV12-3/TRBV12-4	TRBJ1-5	CASSGGTENQPQHF
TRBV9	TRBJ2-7	CASSVEEGSGNEQYF
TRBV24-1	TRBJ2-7	CATSEGATNYEQYF
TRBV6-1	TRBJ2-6	CASSVDGTSGANVLTF
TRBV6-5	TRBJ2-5	CASSYSSLQETQYF
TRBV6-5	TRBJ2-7	CSSSSAETLREQYF
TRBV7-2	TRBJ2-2	CASSLANIYRNTGELFF
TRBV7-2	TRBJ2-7	CASSLSDSSLYEQYF
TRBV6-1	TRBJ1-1	CASSENQAVVSAKRAFF